Reported below is one T cell receptor beta chain. The PCR had 60 Vbeta and 13 Jbeta primers. Clones were sequenced by immunoSEQ multiplex PCR, and TCRdb holds only the in-frame ones, with some missing. The sample holds about 140,000 clones; 65% to 80% are singletons and the top ten take 1.5% to 2%. Trimming left V 8 bases short and J 4 bases short, with 19 bases between. CDR3 length: 15 residues. The germline V gene has CDR1 MNHNS and CDR2 SASEGT. The data were taken from a study of cytomegalovirus exposure and HLA in healthy donors. Sequenced material: PBMCs. The TCR originated in a woman under 40 in good health and CMV-seronegative. The V and J genes are TRBV6-1 and TRBJ2-3; D is uncertain. The CDR3 DNA reads as TGTGCCAGCGCCAGCGAAGGCACTCCGGCAGATACGCAGTATTTT. Protein sequence: CASASEGTPADTQYF.